This entry lists 24 T cell receptor beta chains sequenced from one sample in a study of blood T cell repertoires in COVID-19. Sequenced by immunoSEQ multiplex PCR; TCRdb stores in-frame clones only, minus some. The profile shows roughly 170,000 clones, roughly 89% of them singletons. Specimen: peripheral blood. All receptors come from a woman between 18 and 30 years old who had recovered from COVID-19.

V is TRBV6-1 and J is TRBJ1-5; no clear D gene. There are 14 residues in the CDR3. Germline lookup yields CDR1 MNHNS and CDR2 SASEGT. V was shortened by 2 bases and J by 6 bases, with 11 bases between the two germline ends. The CDR3 region is CASSESGVSQPQHF. CDR3 in DNA: TGTGCCAGCAGTGAATCCGGGGTGAGTCAGCCCCAGCATTTT.

Only a few counts were recorded for this clone. V usage is TRBV9 and J usage is TRBJ2-1, with D possibly matching TRBD1 (6 bases). The CDR3 runs to 13 residues. CDR1 and CDR2 (germline): SGDLS, YYNGEE. Trimming took off 3 bases at V and 8 bases at J, with 12 bases between the two ends. The CDR3 nucleotides are TGTGCCAGCAGCGCGCCACAGGGATATGAGCAGTTCTTC. Residues: CASSAPQGYEQFF.

V and J are TRBV2 and TRBJ1-4; TRBD1 matches 9 bases. Per the germline V gene, CDR1 is SNHLY and CDR2 is FYNNEI. The CDR3 contains 15 residues. Trimming cost V 5 bases and J 6 bases; bases outside gene matches: 7. The CDR3 nucleotides read TGTGCCAGCAGTCGGGACAGGGTATTGTATGAAAAACTGTTTTTT. Its protein is CASSRDRVLYEKLFF.

The chain combines TRBV5-1 with TRBJ2-1; D may be TRBD2 (6 bases). The V end lost 0 bases, the J end lost 0 bases, and 16 bases lay between the germline ends. This CDR3 is 18 amino acids long. The V gene's germline CDR1 is SGHRS and CDR2 YFSETQ. CDR3 in amino acids: CASSLAGLPTSSYNEQFF. The CDR3 DNA is TGCGCCAGCAGCTTGGCAGGACTACCAACGAGCTCCTACAATGAGCAGTTCTTC.

This clone turned up a few times. J is TRBJ2-2 and V is TRBV7-9; tentatively, D is TRBD2 (5 bases). The CDR3 runs 16 residues. The germline V and J ends were trimmed by 3 bases and 6 bases, with 17 bases remaining between them. Germline assignment: CDR1 SEHNR and CDR2 FQNEAQ (reference sequence). The CDR3 DNA sequence: TGTGCCAGCAGCTTCGGGCCCGAGGGATTCCCCGGGGAGCTGTTTTTT. Protein sequence: CASSFGPEGFPGELFF.

The chain carries TRBV24-1 and TRBJ2-3; 9 nucleotides match TRBD2. CDR3 length: 15 residues. With V trimmed by 5 bases and J by 2 bases, 4 bases remained unmatched. Germline V lookup: CDR1 KGHDR, CDR2 SFDVKD. CDR3 sequence reads: CATSAPSGTTDTQYF. The CDR3 DNA follows: TGTGCCACCAGTGCTCCTAGCGGGACCACAGATACGCAGTATTTT.

The CDR3 here is CASSLGLGGTDTQYF. CDR3 DNA sequence: TGTGCCAGCAGCCTCGGACTAGGGGGCACAGATACGCAGTATTTT. J is TRBJ2-3 and V is TRBV7-3; 7 bases line up with TRBD2. The CDR3 contains 15 residues. V trimming: 5 bases; J trimming: 1 base; junction bases outside the gene matches: 6. Germline V gene lookup returns CDR1 SGHTA and CDR2 FQGTGA.

The chain uses TRBV10-3 and TRBJ1-1, with 8 bases that match TRBD1. Trimming at V came to 5 bases and at J to 3 bases, leaving 8 bases not matched to a gene. Germline-derived CDR1 and CDR2 are ENHRY and SYGVKD. This CDR3 is 15 amino acids long. The CDR3 region is CAISSGQGGYTEAFF. In DNA, the CDR3 is TGTGCCATCAGTAGCGGACAGGGTGGTTACACTGAAGCTTTCTTT.

The rearrangement links TRBV7-9 to TRBJ2-1; 8 bases are shared with TRBD2. CDR1 is SEHNR and CDR2 is FQNEAQ in the germline V gene (reference sequence). The V and J ends lost 0 bases and 4 bases, in that order; junction bases with no gene match: 2. CDR3 length equals 15 residues. The CDR3 DNA is TGTGCCAGCAGCTTAGCACTAGCGGTTTACAATGAGCAGTTCTTC. Amino acids: CASSLALAVYNEQFF.

The gene calls are TRBV4-2 and TRBJ1-2; D ambiguous. V was clipped by 0 bases and J by 8 bases, with 4 bases between them. There are 11 residues in the CDR3. Germline V gene data show CDR1 as LGHNA and CDR2 as YNFKEQ. The CDR3 here is CASSQDGGYTF. DNA of the CDR3: TGTGCCAGCAGCCAAGACGGGGGCTACACCTTC.

The chain is built from TRBV19 and TRBJ2-1; no clear D gene. CDR1 is LNHDA, CDR2 SQIVND, per germline (reference sequence). Trimming stripped 0 bases from V and 8 bases from J, with 5 bases between. CDR3 length equals 12 residues. The CDR3 is CASSIEWHEQFF. The DNA of the CDR3 is TGTGCCAGTAGTATAGAGTGGCATGAGCAGTTCTTC.

This clone was seen once. CDR3 DNA: TGTGCCAGCAGCTTGGGACAGGGTGGAGAGACCCAGTACTTC. It specifies CASSLGQGGETQYF. The chain carries TRBV5-4 and TRBJ2-5; 7 nucleotides line up with TRBD1. Trimming removed 0 bases from V and 4 bases from J; junction bases left unmatched: 3. From germline, CDR1 is SGHNT and CDR2 YYREEE (reference sequence). The length of the CDR3 is 14 residues.

The V gene is TRBV6-2 or TRBV6-3, the J gene TRBJ2-3; TRBD2 aligns across 14 bases. The CDR3 runs 20 residues. Germline V gives CDR1 MNHEY, CDR2 SVGEGT. V dropped 6 bases and J dropped 0; count of bases not matched to a gene: 14. The CDR3 protein is CASSHWTSGGLISSTDTQYF. Written as DNA, the CDR3 is TGTGCCAGCAGCCATTGGACTAGCGGGGGGCTTATCTCTAGCACAGATACGCAGTATTTT.

The chain joins TRBV3-1 (or the pseudogene TRBV3-2) to TRBJ2-1; 8 nucleotides line up with TRBD1. This CDR3 region has 14 residues. CDR1 is LGHDT, CDR2 YNNKEL, per germline (reference sequence). V lost 4 bases to trimming and J lost 8 bases; unmatched junction nucleotides: 7. CDR3 in DNA: TGTGCCAGCAGCCTCCAGGGGGCTAGGGATGAGCAGTTCTTC. This sequence encodes CASSLQGARDEQFF.

This chain uses TRBV11-2 with TRBJ2-5, with 7 bases that match TRBD2. Germline CDR1 reads SGHAT; CDR2 reads FQNNGV. CDR3 length equals 14 residues. V was clipped by 3 bases and J by 3 bases; unmatched bases: 4. CDR3 sequence: CASSFRGGKETQYF. In DNA form, the CDR3 reads TGTGCCAGCAGCTTTAGGGGAGGGAAAGAGACCCAGTACTTC.

The chain joins TRBV19 to TRBJ2-3, with 8 positions matching TRBD2. CDR1 and CDR2 from the germline V gene are LNHDA and SQIVND (reference sequence). The junction had 4 bases not matched to a gene; V was cut back by 6 bases and J by 2 bases. This CDR3 spans 14 amino acids. Here the CDR3 reads CASRREEVTDTQYF. In DNA, the CDR3 is TGTGCCAGTAGGCGGGAGGAGGTCACAGATACGCAGTATTTT.

The chain employs TRBV18 and TRBJ2-3; a weak D match, TRBD2 (6 bases). Germline values: CDR1 KGHSH, CDR2 LQKENI. V lost 1 base, J lost 2 bases, and 10 bases lay in between. The CDR3 sequence is 15 residues long. This CDR3 is CASSPLSGVTDTQYF. For the CDR3, the DNA is TGTGCCAGCTCACCACTCTCGGGGGTCACAGATACGCAGTATTTT.

In regard to this clone: Other DNA sequences in this specimen translate into the identical CDR3. The chain is built from TRBV6-2 or TRBV6-3 and TRBJ2-3, with D possibly matching TRBD1 (5 bases). Trimming pared 2 bases from V and 1 base from J, leaving 7 bases between. This CDR3 comprises 14 residues. The germline gives CDR1 MNHEY, CDR2 SVGEGT. CDR3: CASSYGRGTDTQYF. CDR3 nucleotides: TGTGCCAGCAGTTACGGCAGGGGCACAGATACGCAGTATTTT.

V usage is TRBV9 and J usage is TRBJ1-1, with D possibly TRBD1 on 5 matching bases. CDR3 length equals 16 residues. V lost 0 bases, J lost 1 base, and 13 bases lay in between. Germline CDR1 reads SGDLS; CDR2 reads YYNGEE. The CDR3 spells CASSVGGGWGNTEAFF. In DNA form, the CDR3 reads TGTGCCAGCAGCGTAGGCGGGGGATGGGGGAACACTGAAGCTTTCTTT.

This chain links TRBV7-2 with TRBJ1-1; D is uncertain. The CDR3 length is 13 residues. V shed 1 base and J shed 6 bases, with 9 bases lying between them. Germline assignment: CDR1 SGHTA and CDR2 FQGNSA. CDR3 bases: TGTGCCAGCAGCTTAGGGCAGTCTTCTGAAGCTTTCTTT. Protein sequence: CASSLGQSSEAFF.

The V gene is TRBV12-5, the J gene TRBJ1-2; D is unclear. The CDR3 has 15 amino acids. The germline V and J ends were trimmed by 6 bases and 1 base, with 15 bases remaining between them. Germline CDR1 and CDR2: LGHNT and FRNRAP. In nucleotides, the CDR3 is TGTGCTAGTGGCCCGGACGGACTAGTTAACTATGGCTACACCTTC. Its translation: CASGPDGLVNYGYTF.

The chain has TRBV29-1 and TRBJ1-2; D not resolved. Trimming cost V 4 bases and J 4 bases, with 13 bases left between them. CDR1 is SQVTM and CDR2 is ANQGSEA in the germline V gene. This CDR3 region has 13 residues. Here the CDR3 DNA reads TGCAGCGTTGTGTCAGAGGATTTCTATGGCTACACCTTC. Protein sequence: CSVVSEDFYGYTF.

V and J are TRBV7-2 and TRBJ1-1, with TRBD1 matching over 8 bases. This CDR3 contains 15 residues. CDR1 SGHTA and CDR2 FQGNSA come from the germline V gene. V shed 4 bases, J shed 5 bases, and the junction held 9 bases outside the gene matches. Written as DNA, the CDR3 is TGTGCCAGCAGCTCGCGACAGGGGATTAGGACTGAAGCTTTCTTT. As protein: CASSSRQGIRTEAFF.

This clone was found once. This chain uses TRBV5-5 with TRBJ1-2, with D hard to call. Trimming took 5 bases from V and 2 from J, leaving 10 bases between them. Looked up from germline, CDR1 is SGHKS and CDR2 is YYEKEE (reference sequence). The CDR3 extends over 13 amino acids. Written as DNA, the CDR3 is TGTGCCAGCAGATTAACGGGAAACTATGGCTACACCTTC. Translated: CASRLTGNYGYTF.